The 20 T cell receptor beta chains below come from one sample, sequenced in a study of blood T cell repertoires in COVID-19. Sequencing used immunoSEQ multiplex PCR; TCRdb keeps in-frame clones, though not all of them. The table lists some 120,000 clones, approximately 89% of them singletons. Sequenced: peripheral blood. The receptors originated from a woman aged 80 or over with COVID-19, enrolled during active disease.

The rearrangement links TRBV6-6 to TRBJ1-1; a possible D gene is TRBD1 (5 bases). The V and J ends lost 8 bases and 2 bases respectively, with 15 bases between them. Germline loops: CDR1 MNHNY, CDR2 SVGAGI (reference sequence). The CDR3 has 14 residues. The chain's CDR3 is CASRLTTGNTEAFF. CDR3 nucleotide sequence: TGTGCCAGCCGTTTAACCACAGGAAACACTGAAGCTTTCTTT.

The chain links TRBV27 to TRBJ2-7; TRBD1 aligns across 8 bases. Germline values: CDR1 MNHEY, CDR2 SMNVEV (reference sequence). CDR3 size: 14 residues. Trimming cost V 2 bases and J 9 bases; bases outside gene matches: 9. The CDR3 DNA sequence: TGTGCCAGCAGTTTAGGACAGGGCGCTTCGGTGCAGTACTTC. Protein sequence: CASSLGQGASVQYF.

Comment on this clone: Other DNA sequences from this sample encode an identical CDR3 as well. V and J are TRBV9 and TRBJ2-3; tentative D call: TRBD2 (5 bases). V was pared by 4 bases and J by 2 bases, with 11 bases between. This CDR3 is built from 14 residues. The germline V gene encodes CDR1 SGDLS and CDR2 YYNGEE. The CDR3 protein is CASSPRVDTDTQYF. The CDR3, as DNA: TGTGCCAGCAGCCCGCGGGTAGACACAGATACGCAGTATTTT.

J is TRBJ2-2 and V is TRBV28, with 12 bases fitting TRBD2. The CDR3 length is 15 residues. Germline V gene lookup returns CDR1 MDHEN and CDR2 SYDVKM. Trimming removed 5 bases from V and 6 bases from J; junction bases left unmatched: 4. The CDR3 sequence: CASSGRLAGAGELFF. The CDR3 DNA reads TGTGCCAGCAGTGGGCGACTAGCGGGAGCCGGGGAGCTGTTTTTT.

The chain recombines TRBV5-1 with TRBJ2-7; 11 nucleotides match TRBD2. This CDR3 spans 15 amino acids. Germline CDR1 and CDR2: SGHRS and YFSETQ. Trimming removed 0 bases from V and 3 bases from J; junction bases left unmatched: 2. For the CDR3, the DNA is TGCGCCAGCAGCTTGGTACTAGCGGGAGACTACGAGCAGTACTTC. Translation gives CASSLVLAGDYEQYF.

In its sample, this clone was seen once. In nucleotides, the CDR3 is TGTGCCAGCAGCCCGAGTTCCTCCTACAATGAGCAGTTCTTC. It codes for CASSPSSSYNEQFF. The chain recombines TRBV28 with TRBJ2-1, with unresolved D. The germline V and J ends were trimmed by 6 bases and 0 bases, with 9 bases remaining between them. In germline, CDR1 is MDHEN, CDR2 SYDVKM. This CDR3 comprises 14 residues.

This chain joins TRBV18 and TRBJ2-3; 9 positions agree with TRBD2. Losses at the gene ends were 1 base for V and 3 bases for J; bases not matched to a gene: 8. Germline CDR1 is KGHSH and CDR2 is LQKENI. The CDR3 is 17 residues long. CDR3 loop: CASSPLSLAGNTDTQYF. The CDR3 nucleotides are TGTGCCAGCTCACCACTATCTCTAGCGGGAAATACAGATACGCAGTATTTT.

This clone was found a few times. The chain carries TRBV6-5 and TRBJ1-1; 7 bases align to TRBD1. V trimming: 4 bases; J trimming: 1 base; junction bases outside the gene matches: 6. Germline V gene sequence: CDR1 MNHEY, CDR2 SVGAGI. The CDR3 is made up of 15 amino acids. Here the CDR3 reads CASSSPGTANTEAFF. The CDR3 region has the DNA TGTGCCAGCAGTTCTCCAGGGACAGCGAACACTGAAGCTTTCTTT.

This clone came up a few times. The chain has TRBV6-2 or TRBV6-3 and TRBJ1-5; possibly TRBD1 for D (6 bases). The CDR3 consists of 12 residues. CDR1 is MNHEY, CDR2 SVGEGT, per germline. Deletions cut 6 bases from V and 11 bases from J, with 14 bases between. The CDR3, as DNA: TGTGCCAGCAGCCACAGGGCCGCGGCCCAGCATTTT. Amino acid sequence: CASSHRAAAQHF.

The rearrangement joins TRBV28 to TRBJ2-7; perhaps TRBD1 as D (6 bases). The V gene lost 8 bases and the J gene lost 2 bases, with 13 bases spanning the gap. The CDR3 loop spans 13 amino acids. The germline gives CDR1 MDHEN, CDR2 SYDVKM. The CDR3 loop reads CASQGLPPYEQYF. DNA for the CDR3: TGTGCCAGCCAGGGGTTACCCCCCTACGAGCAGTACTTC.

The chain joins TRBV7-2 to TRBJ2-7; TRBD1 agrees at 7 bases. There are 16 residues in the CDR3. Germline V gives CDR1 SGHTA, CDR2 FQGNSA. V gave up 0 bases and J gave up 6 bases; unmatched junction bases: 11. CDR3 DNA sequence: TGTGCCAGCAGCTTAGCCACAGGGGCAGGATCGGGCGAGCAGTACTTC. Its translation: CASSLATGAGSGEQYF.

This clone is a singleton in its sample. The chain has TRBV27 and TRBJ2-4; TRBD1 matches 7 bases. The J segment lost 7 bases and the V segment lost 5 bases, leaving 8 bases of the junction unmatched. Germline V gene data show CDR1 as MNHEY and CDR2 as SMNVEV (reference sequence). There are 14 residues in the CDR3. CDR3 region: CASSPSTQGNIQYF. The CDR3 DNA sequence: TGTGCCAGCAGTCCCTCTACACAGGGGAACATTCAGTACTTC.

This rearrangement joins TRBV24-1 to TRBJ2-5; 7 nucleotides align to TRBD2. This CDR3 region has 15 residues. CDR1 KGHDR and CDR2 SFDVKD come from the germline V gene. The V gene end was trimmed by 5 bases and the J gene end by 1 base; junction bases not matched to a gene: 6. CDR3 bases: TGTGCCACCAGTGTGGGGGAGGGGATCCAAGAGACCCAGTACTTC. Protein: CATSVGEGIQETQYF.

The rearrangement uses TRBV28 and TRBJ1-5; TRBD1 aligns across 7 bases. The junction had 2 bases not matched to a gene; V was cut back by 5 bases and J by 1 base. The germline V gene has CDR1 MDHEN and CDR2 SYDVKM. The CDR3 is 14 residues long. The CDR3 DNA reads as TGTGCCAGCAGTCCCAGGGGGAGCAATCAGCCCCAGCATTTT. Protein sequence: CASSPRGSNQPQHF.

The chain links TRBV7-9 to TRBJ2-1; TRBD2 is a possible D gene (7 bases). The V and J ends lost 5 bases and 4 bases respectively, with 21 bases between them. Germline V gene lookup returns CDR1 SEHNR and CDR2 FQNEAQ (reference sequence). This CDR3 is 17 amino acids long. CDR3 sequence: CASSLPPEGGSYNEQFF. The CDR3 DNA is TGTGCCAGCAGCCTGCCCCCTGAGGGGGGGTCGTACAATGAGCAGTTCTTC.

This rearrangement joins TRBV3-1 (or the pseudogene TRBV3-2) to TRBJ2-7, with TRBD2 as a possible D gene (6 bases). The CDR3 is made up of 14 amino acids. The germline CDR1 and CDR2 sequences are LGHDT and YNNKEL (reference sequence). Trimming shortened V by 1 base and J by 7 bases, and 14 bases separated the two germline ends. CDR3 amino acids: CASSQGWAGWEQYF. DNA for the CDR3: TGTGCCAGCAGCCAAGGCTGGGCGGGATGGGAGCAGTACTTC.

Here the CDR3 DNA reads TGTGCCAGCAGTTACTCGCTACCACAGGGTATTGGGCCCCAGCATTTT. This translates into CASSYSLPQGIGPQHF. This chain uses TRBV6-2 or TRBV6-3 with TRBJ1-5, with a possible D match to TRBD1 (6 bases). Germline CDR1 is MNHEY and CDR2 is SVGEGT. The V gene lost 0 bases and the J gene lost 9 bases, with 18 bases spanning the gap. CDR3 size: 16 residues.

The chain combines TRBV7-2 with TRBJ2-1; 7 bases match TRBD2. CDR1 and CDR2 from the germline V gene are SGHTA and FQGNSA. V dropped 4 bases and J dropped 4; count of bases not matched to a gene: 4. The CDR3 is made up of 14 amino acids. The CDR3 DNA reads TGTGCCAGCAGCTCAACGGGACTATACAATGAGCAGTTCTTC. This encodes CASSSTGLYNEQFF.

Written as DNA, the CDR3 is TGTGCCAGTAGTTTCCAGGCGGGGGGCTACACCTTC. This sequence encodes CASSFQAGGYTF. This chain uses TRBV19 with TRBJ1-2; D not certain. CDR3 size: 12 residues. The germline gives CDR1 LNHDA, CDR2 SQIVND (reference sequence). V lost 5 bases and J lost 8, with 12 bases in between.

This clone was observed a handful of times. The V and J genes are TRBV7-8 and TRBJ2-7, with 13 bases matching TRBD2. CDR1 and CDR2 (germline): SGHVS, FQNEAQ. The CDR3 has 17 residues. After removal of 3 bases from V and 0 bases from J, the junction contained 5 bases not matched to a gene. CDR3 nucleotide sequence: TGTGCCAGCAGCTTCGGGACTAGCGGGGTGAGCTCCTACGAGCAGTACTTC. Translation: CASSFGTSGVSSYEQYF.